These T cell receptor beta chains were read from a single sample in a study of identical twins. TCRdb recomputed calls from the 5' RACE reads with MiXCR, one row per CDR3 protein. This table has some 660,000 distinct CDR3 sequences, over 8.5% appearing once. This sample also belongs to another study, concerning yellow fever vaccine responses in identical twins.

The sample was PBMCs. The receptors come from a woman under 30 in good health. Both conserved end residues are part of each CDR3. A D gene is named only where the DNA matches it firmly. Rows give clone size only sometimes, using once, few, many, or a class for an expanded clone.

clone size,V gene,D gene,J gene,CDR3 protein,CDR3 DNA
-,TRBV27,TRBD2,TRBJ2-3,CASSQIAGGAVSADTQYF,TGTGCCAGCTCTCAAATAGCGGGGGGCGCTGTCAGTGCAGATACGCAGTATTTT
-,TRBV20-1,TRBD2,TRBJ2-1,CSARTSGVGEQFF,TGCAGTGCTAGGACTAGCGGGGTAGGTGAGCAGTTCTTC
-,TRBV28,-,TRBJ2-3,CASSSLGVGFTDTQYF,TGTGCCAGCAGCTCCCTTGGTGTCGGGTTCACAGATACGCAGTATTTT
many,TRBV12-3/TRBV12-4,-,TRBJ2-6,CASSSTSGANVLTF,TGTGCCAGCAGCAGCACCTCTGGGGCCAACGTCCTGACTTTC
-,TRBV24-1,-,TRBJ2-2,CATSAGVNTGELFF,TGTGCCACCAGTGCGGGAGTGAACACCGGGGAGCTGTTTTTT
many,TRBV12-3/TRBV12-4,-,TRBJ2-1,CASSYGTSKQFF,TGTGCCAGCAGTTACGGGACCTCGAAGCAGTTCTTC
many,TRBV5-1,-,TRBJ2-7,CASSSTASYEQYF,TGCGCCAGCAGCTCCACAGCATCCTACGAGCAGTACTTC
few,TRBV2,-,TRBJ2-5,CASSEWAPDIQETQYF,TGTGCCAGCAGTGAATGGGCACCGGACATCCAAGAGACCCAGTACTTC
many,TRBV12-3/TRBV12-4,-,TRBJ1-1,CASSPYGGGTEAFF,TGTGCCAGCAGCCCCTATGGGGGAGGCACTGAAGCTTTCTTT
-,TRBV24-1,-,TRBJ1-2,CATSDIDRSYGYTF,TGTGCCACCAGTGATATCGACAGGTCATATGGCTACACCTTC
few,TRBV5-1,TRBD1,TRBJ1-2,CASSFWTGVGYTF,TGCGCCAGCAGCTTCTGGACAGGGGTTGGCTACACCTTC
-,TRBV7-2,-,TRBJ2-3,CASSLRHGVTDTQYF,TGTGCCAGCAGCCTACGACATGGGGTAACGGATACGCAGTATTTT
many,TRBV28,-,TRBJ2-7,CASSLLQGLADYEQYF,TGTGCCAGCAGTTTATTACAGGGTCTAGCGGACTACGAGCAGTACTTC
many,TRBV29-1,-,TRBJ1-4,CSVEEPGDEKLFF,TGCAGCGTTGAAGAGCCGGGGGATGAAAAACTGTTTTTT
-,TRBV24-1,-,TRBJ1-1,CATSDLNTEAFF,TGTGCCACTAGTGATTTGAACACTGAAGCTTTCTTT
many,TRBV12-3/TRBV12-4,-,TRBJ2-1,CASSSYNEQFF,TGTGCCAGCAGCTCCTACAATGAGCAGTTCTTC
few,TRBV29-1,TRBD2,TRBJ2-5,CSVVYASGRRETQYF,TGCAGCGTTGTGTATGCTAGCGGGAGACGGGAGACCCAGTACTTC
few,TRBV6-2/TRBV6-3,-,TRBJ2-7,CASSDSKSYEQYF,TGTGCCAGCAGTGACTCTAAGTCCTACGAGCAGTACTTC
few,TRBV7-8,-,TRBJ2-1,CASSQSSRGRNEQFF,TGTGCCAGCAGCCAGTCTAGCAGGGGAAGGAATGAGCAGTTCTTC
many,TRBV11-2,-,TRBJ2-1,CASSLDSYSSRAYNEQFF,TGTGCCAGCAGCTTAGATAGTTACTCTAGTAGGGCCTACAATGAGCAGTTCTTC
-,TRBV20-1,-,TRBJ2-7,CSGGAGEIHSYEQYF,TGCAGTGGGGGGGCAGGGGAAATCCACTCCTACGAGCAGTACTTC
few,TRBV4-1,-,TRBJ2-5,CASSQVIRETQYF,TGCGCCAGCAGCCAGGTCATACGGGAGACCCAGTACTTC
-,TRBV30,-,TRBJ2-5,CAWTEETQYF,TGTGCCTGGACCGAGGAGACCCAGTACTTC
-,TRBV20-1,TRBD2,TRBJ2-1,CSVAVLAGAANEQFF,TGCAGTGTTGCAGTCCTAGCGGGAGCGGCCAATGAGCAGTTCTTC
many,TRBV28,-,TRBJ1-2,CATHGGASYGYTF,TGTGCCACCCACGGGGGGGCAAGCTATGGCTACACCTTC
-,TRBV5-1,-,TRBJ1-4,CASSTAEGDEKLFF,TGCGCCAGCAGCACGGCAGAAGGAGATGAAAAACTGTTTTTT
few,TRBV11-2,TRBD2,TRBJ2-5,CASSSRAGGSEETQYF,TGTGCCAGCAGCAGTAGGGCGGGGGGCTCGGAGGAGACCCAGTACTTC
few,TRBV20-1,TRBD2,TRBJ2-3,CSARGPSGSTDTQYF,TGCAGTGCTAGAGGCCCTAGCGGGAGCACAGATACGCAGTATTTT
-,TRBV20-1,-,TRBJ2-7,CSASSLAGWSYEQYF,TGCAGTGCTAGCTCCCTTGCGGGTTGGTCCTACGAGCAGTACTTC
-,TRBV7-8,TRBD2,TRBJ2-5,CASSEGGLAGETQYF,TGTGCCAGCTCAGAGGGAGGACTAGCAGGGGAGACCCAGTACTTC
-,TRBV6-1,TRBD2,TRBJ2-3,CASRGVGAGDTDTQYF,TGTGCCAGCAGGGGGGTAGGAGCGGGGGACACAGATACGCAGTATTTT